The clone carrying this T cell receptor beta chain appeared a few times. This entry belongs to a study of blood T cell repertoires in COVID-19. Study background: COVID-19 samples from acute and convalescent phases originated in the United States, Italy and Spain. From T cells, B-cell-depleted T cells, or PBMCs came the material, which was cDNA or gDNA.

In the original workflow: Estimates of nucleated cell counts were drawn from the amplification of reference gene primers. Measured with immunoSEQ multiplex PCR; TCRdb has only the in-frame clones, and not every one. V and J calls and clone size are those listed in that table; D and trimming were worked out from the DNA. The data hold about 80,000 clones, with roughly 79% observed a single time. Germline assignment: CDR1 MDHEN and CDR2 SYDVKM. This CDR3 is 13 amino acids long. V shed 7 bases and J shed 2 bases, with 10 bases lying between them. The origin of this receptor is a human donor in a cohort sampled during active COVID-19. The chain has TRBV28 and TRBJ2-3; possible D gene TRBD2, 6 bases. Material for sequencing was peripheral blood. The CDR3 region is CASNGRDTDTQYF. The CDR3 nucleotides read TGTGCCAGCAACGGGCGGGACACAGATACGCAGTATTTT.